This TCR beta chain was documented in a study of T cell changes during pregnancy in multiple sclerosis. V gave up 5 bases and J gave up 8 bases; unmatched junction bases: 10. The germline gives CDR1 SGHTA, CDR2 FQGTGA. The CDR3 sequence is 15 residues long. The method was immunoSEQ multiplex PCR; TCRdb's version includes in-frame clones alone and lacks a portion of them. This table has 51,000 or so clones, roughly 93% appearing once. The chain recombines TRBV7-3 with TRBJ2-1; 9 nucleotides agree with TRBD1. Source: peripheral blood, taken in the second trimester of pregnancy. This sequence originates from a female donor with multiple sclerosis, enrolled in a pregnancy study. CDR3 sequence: CASSQTGGSRDEQFF. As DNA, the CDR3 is TGTGCCAGCAGCCAAACAGGGGGCTCTCGGGATGAGCAGTTCTTC.